The clone carrying this T cell receptor (beta chain) was detected ten times or more. These data belong to a study of blood T cells in healthy people across ages. Primed by a sample-barcoded 5' primer and a J-beta primer mix, a second PCR proceeded for about 6 to 11 cycles. In TCRdb, the 5' RACE reads were re-called with MiXCR into one record per CDR3 protein. The data contain 950,000 to 1,200,000 distinct CDR3 sequences, more than 30% of them singletons. The germline CDR1 and CDR2 sequences are MNHEY and SVGAGI. The V end was cut by 8 bases, the J end by 2 bases, with 19 bases between. CDR3 length equals 16 residues.

The material sequenced was blood. The sequence came from a man between 18 and 29 years old in good health. The V and J genes are TRBV6-5 and TRBJ2-4; tentatively, D is TRBD1 (8 bases). In nucleotides, the CDR3 is TGTGCCAGCTGCCCTCACAGGGGGGGGTCCAAAAACATTCAGTACTTC. Translation: CASCPHRGGSKNIQYF.